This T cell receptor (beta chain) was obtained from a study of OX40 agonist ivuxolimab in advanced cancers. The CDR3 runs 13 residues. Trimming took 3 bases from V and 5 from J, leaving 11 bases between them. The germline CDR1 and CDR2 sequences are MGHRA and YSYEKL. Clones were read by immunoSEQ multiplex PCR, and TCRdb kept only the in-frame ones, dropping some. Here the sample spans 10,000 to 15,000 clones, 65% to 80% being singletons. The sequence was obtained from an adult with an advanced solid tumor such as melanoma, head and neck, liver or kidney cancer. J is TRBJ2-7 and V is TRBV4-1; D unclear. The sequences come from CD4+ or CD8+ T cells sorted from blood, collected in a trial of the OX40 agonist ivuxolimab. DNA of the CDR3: TGCGCCAGCAGCCAGGGCCTTAAGGACGAGCAGTACTTC. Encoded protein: CASSQGLKDEQYF.